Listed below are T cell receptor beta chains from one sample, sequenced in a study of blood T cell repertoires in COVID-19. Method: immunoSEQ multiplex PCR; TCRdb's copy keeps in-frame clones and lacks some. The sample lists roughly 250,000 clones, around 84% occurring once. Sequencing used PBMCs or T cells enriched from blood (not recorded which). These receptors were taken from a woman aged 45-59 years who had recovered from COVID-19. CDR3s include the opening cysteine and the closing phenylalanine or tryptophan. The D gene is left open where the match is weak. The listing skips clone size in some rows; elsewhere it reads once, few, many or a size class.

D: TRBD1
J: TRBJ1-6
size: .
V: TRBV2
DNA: TGTGCCAGCTCCGGTGGGACAGGGGTTTCACCCCTCCACTTT
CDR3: CASSGGTGVSPLHF

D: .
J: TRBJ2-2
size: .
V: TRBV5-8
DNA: TGTGCCAGCAGCTTCCCCTTGGACTGGAACACCGGGGAGCTGTTTTTT
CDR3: CASSFPLDWNTGELFF

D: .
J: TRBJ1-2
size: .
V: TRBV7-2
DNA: TGTGCCAGCAAGAGCGGGACTGCTAACTATGGCTACACCTTC
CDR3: CASKSGTANYGYTF

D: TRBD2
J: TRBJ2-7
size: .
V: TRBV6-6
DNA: TGTGCCAGCAGTTACTTGGGACTAGCGGAGCCTTACGAGCAGTACTTC
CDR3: CASSYLGLAEPYEQYF

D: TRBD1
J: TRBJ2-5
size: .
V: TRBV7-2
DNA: TGTGCCAGCAGCTCCGGGACAGGGTTGGTTGAGACCCAGTACTTC
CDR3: CASSSGTGLVETQYF

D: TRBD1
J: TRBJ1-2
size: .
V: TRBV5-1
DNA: TGCGCCAGCCGGCTGAGCCCGGACAGGGCAGATGGCTACACCTTC
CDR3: CASRLSPDRADGYTF

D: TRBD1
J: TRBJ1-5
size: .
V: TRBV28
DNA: TGTGCCAGCAAAACGACGGCAGGGGGCGCGGGCAATCAGCCCCAGCATTTT
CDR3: CASKTTAGGAGNQPQHF

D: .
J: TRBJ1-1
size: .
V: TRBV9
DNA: TGTGCCAGCAGCGTGGGACAACAGAACACTGAAGCTTTCTTT
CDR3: CASSVGQQNTEAFF

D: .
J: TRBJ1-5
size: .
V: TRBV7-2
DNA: TGTGCCAGCAGCTTAGACAGCGGGCCTGGTCAGCCCCAGCATTTT
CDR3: CASSLDSGPGQPQHF

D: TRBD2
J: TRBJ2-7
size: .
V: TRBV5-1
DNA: TGCGCCAGCAGCTTCGGACTAGCGGGAGTAGGGTCCTACGAGCAGTACTTC
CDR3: CASSFGLAGVGSYEQYF

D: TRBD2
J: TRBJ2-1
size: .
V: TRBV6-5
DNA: TGTGCCAGCAGTTCTAGCGGGAGGGTCTACAATGAGCAGTTCTTC
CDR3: CASSSSGRVYNEQFF

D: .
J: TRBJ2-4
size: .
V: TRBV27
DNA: TGTGCCAGCAGTTTCTACTCCGGGGGAGTAAACATTCAGTACTTC
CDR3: CASSFYSGGVNIQYF

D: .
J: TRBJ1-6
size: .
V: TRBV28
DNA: TGTGCCAGCAGCCAACCTAACGTCCTCCACTTT
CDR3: CASSQPNVLHF

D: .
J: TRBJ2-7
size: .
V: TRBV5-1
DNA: TGCGCCAGCAGCCCCGGGAACTCCTACGAGCAGTACTTC
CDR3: CASSPGNSYEQYF

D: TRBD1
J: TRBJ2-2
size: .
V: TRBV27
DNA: TGTGCCAGCAGAGCCACATTGGGACAGGGTGGCACCGGGGAGCTGTTTTTT
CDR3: CASRATLGQGGTGELFF

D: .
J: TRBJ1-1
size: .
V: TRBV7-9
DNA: TGTGCCAGCAGCTTTTTGACAGGCCGAACCCCTGAAGCTTTCTTT
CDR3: CASSFLTGRTPEAFF

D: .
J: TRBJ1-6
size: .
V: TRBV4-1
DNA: TGCGCCAGCAGCCGAGAAGGGCGGACCCTTGGGAGTTCACCCCTCCACTTT
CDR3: CASSREGRTLGSSPLHF

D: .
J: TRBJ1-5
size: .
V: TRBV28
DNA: TGTGCCAGCAGTGCCGCCTCGGGGGTTTGGGCTCAGCCCCAGCATTTT
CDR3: CASSAASGVWAQPQHF

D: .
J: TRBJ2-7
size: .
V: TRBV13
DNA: TGTGCCAGCAGACCCCGGGACAAATCCTACGAGCAGTACTTC
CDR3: CASRPRDKSYEQYF

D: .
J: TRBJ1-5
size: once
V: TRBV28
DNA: TGTGCCAGCAGTTCCTCTTCGGGGGGGCAGAATCAGCCCCAGCATTTT
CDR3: CASSSSSGGQNQPQHF

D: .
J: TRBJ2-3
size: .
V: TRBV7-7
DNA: TGTGCTAGCAGCTTAGGTTCCTCAGATACGCAGTATTTT
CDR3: CASSLGSSDTQYF

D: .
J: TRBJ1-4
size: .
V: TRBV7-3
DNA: TGTGCCAGCAGCTTAACAGGGGAGGATGAAAAACTGTTTTTT
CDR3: CASSLTGEDEKLFF

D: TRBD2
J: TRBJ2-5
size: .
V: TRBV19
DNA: TGTGCCAGTAGTATCCCCACGGGGGGGACCAAAGAGACCCAGTACTTC
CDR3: CASSIPTGGTKETQYF

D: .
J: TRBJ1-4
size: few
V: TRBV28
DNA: TGTGCCAGCAGTATACCATCAGGTCACCCTAATGAAAAACTGTTTTTT
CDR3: CASSIPSGHPNEKLFF

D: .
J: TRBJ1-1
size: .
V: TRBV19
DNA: TGTGCCAGTAGTATACCAGCCAGGGTCCCTGAAGCTTTCTTT
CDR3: CASSIPARVPEAFF

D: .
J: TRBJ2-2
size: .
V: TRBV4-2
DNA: TGTGCCAGCAGCCAAGTTGACTTATTTAGCGCCGGGGAGCTGTTTTTT
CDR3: CASSQVDLFSAGELFF

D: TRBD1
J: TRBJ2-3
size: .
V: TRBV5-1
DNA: TGCGCCAGCAGCTTGGGGGACAGGGGCCCAGATACGCAGTATTTT
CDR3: CASSLGDRGPDTQYF

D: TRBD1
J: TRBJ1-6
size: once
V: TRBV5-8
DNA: TGTGCCAGCAGCTTATTTGTCGGGGACAGGGTCTCAAGGTCACCCCTCCACTTT
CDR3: CASSLFVGDRVSRSPLHF

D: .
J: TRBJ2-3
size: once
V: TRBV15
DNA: TGTGCCACCAGCAGAGACACAGGGTCCGATACGCAGTATTTT
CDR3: CATSRDTGSDTQYF

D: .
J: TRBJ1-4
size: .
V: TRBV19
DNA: TGTGCCACCTCAGAGTCCCTTAGAATGAGGAATGAAAAACTGTTTTTT
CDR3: CATSESLRMRNEKLFF